These 25 T cell receptor beta chains share one sample of origin, sequenced in a study of stem cell transplantation in POMP-related autoinflammatory disease. Method: immunoSEQ multiplex PCR; TCRdb's copy keeps in-frame clones and lacks some. The data contain approximately 23,000 clones, roughly four fifths of them singletons. The source was CD4+ T cells from PBMCs, collected before stem cell transplantation. The source is a human donor with POMP-related autoinflammation and immune dysregulation (PRAID).

CDR3 loop: CASSFERGRYGYTF. CDR3 coding DNA: TGTGCCAGCAGCTTTGAACGGGGGAGGTATGGCTACACCTTC. The V gene is TRBV7-9, the J gene TRBJ1-2, with D tentatively TRBD1 (5 bases). The germline V gene has CDR1 SEHNR and CDR2 FQNEAQ (reference sequence). V was cut by 3 bases and J by 5 bases, with 13 bases left in between. The CDR3 has 14 amino acids.

The gene calls are TRBV19 and TRBJ1-4; possible D gene TRBD1, 6 bases. The germline V gene has CDR1 LNHDA and CDR2 SQIVND (reference sequence). This CDR3 has 14 amino acids. Trimming removed 5 bases at V and 4 bases at J, with 11 bases between. This CDR3 reads CASSHRASNEKLFF. CDR3 nucleotide sequence: TGTGCCAGTAGTCACAGGGCCAGTAATGAAAAACTGTTTTTT.

The gene calls are TRBV27 and TRBJ1-6, with no clear D. Germline V gene lookup returns CDR1 MNHEY and CDR2 SMNVEV (reference sequence). This CDR3 contains 15 residues. The germline V and J ends were trimmed by 5 bases and 6 bases, with 14 bases remaining between them. CDR3 protein: CASSTPGSSNSPLHF. The CDR3 DNA reads TGTGCCAGCAGTACCCCGGGGTCTTCTAATTCACCCCTCCACTTT.

The chain joins TRBV11-2 to TRBJ1-1; D unclear. Germline lookup yields CDR1 SGHAT and CDR2 FQNNGV. Trimming removed 1 base from V and 3 bases from J, with 3 bases in between. CDR3 length: 12 amino acids. CDR3 coding DNA: TGTGCCAGCAGCTTAGTAGACACTGAAGCTTTCTTT. Translating gives CASSLVDTEAFF.

The rearrangement uses TRBV6-5 and TRBJ2-1; D is perhaps TRBD2 (5 bases). Trimming took off 6 bases at V and 0 bases at J, with 12 bases between the two ends. Germline values: CDR1 MNHEY, CDR2 SVGAGI. CDR3 length: 15 amino acids. The CDR3 reads CASSLGEGSYNEQFF. For the CDR3, the DNA is TGTGCCAGCAGCCTCGGGGAAGGCTCCTACAATGAGCAGTTCTTC.

This chain joins TRBV11-2 and TRBJ2-7; perhaps TRBD2 as D (6 bases). V lost 6 bases, J lost 5 bases, and 20 bases lay in between. The CDR3 is 15 amino acids. In germline, CDR1 is SGHAT, CDR2 FQNNGV. CDR3 region: CASRPGRAGINEQYF. In DNA, the CDR3 is TGTGCCAGCAGACCCGGCCGTGCGGGAATCAACGAGCAGTACTTC.

The chain combines TRBV6-1 with TRBJ1-2, with TRBD1 as a possible D gene (5 bases). The CDR3 sequence is 13 residues long. Germline CDR1 reads MNHNS; CDR2 reads SASEGT. Trimming removed 4 bases from V and 8 bases from J, with 14 bases in between. CDR3 nucleotides: TGTGCCAGCAGTGGCCAGGGAATTGGGGGCTACACCTTC. Translated: CASSGQGIGGYTF.

CDR3 nucleotide sequence: TGTGCCAGCAGCTCTACGAATACAGGGATCTACGAGCAGTACTTC. Translation: CASSSTNTGIYEQYF. V gene TRBV5-6 combines with J gene TRBJ2-7; the D gene is possibly TRBD1 (6 bases). CDR3 length: 15 amino acids. Germline CDR1 is SGHDT and CDR2 is YYEEEE. Trimming removed 3 bases from V and 3 bases from J, with 16 bases in between.

V usage is TRBV5-1 and J usage is TRBJ1-2; 7 bases are a match to TRBD1. Germline-derived CDR1 and CDR2 are SGHRS and YFSETQ. The CDR3 has 15 amino acids. V was pared by 4 bases and J by 5 bases, with 11 bases of the junction left unmatched. As DNA, the CDR3 is TGCGCCAGCAGCCAAGGACAGGTAGGAGCGTATGGCTACACCTTC. This gives the protein CASSQGQVGAYGYTF.

The chain uses TRBV10-2 and TRBJ2-1; the D is unclear. CDR1 is WSHSY, CDR2 SAAADI, per germline. V lost 2 bases, J lost 0 bases, and 11 bases lay in between. The CDR3 is 16 residues long. The CDR3, as DNA: TGCGCCAGCAGTGAGAGGGTAACAGACTCCTACAATGAGCAGTTCTTC. This sequence encodes CASSERVTDSYNEQFF.

The J gene is TRBJ1-5, the V gene TRBV10-2; D remains unclear. The germline V and J ends were trimmed by 4 bases and 0 bases, with 10 bases remaining between them. The CDR3 loop spans 15 amino acids. The V gene's germline CDR1 is WSHSY and CDR2 SAAADI. The CDR3 loop reads CASSVELISNQPQHF. CDR3 nucleotides: TGCGCCAGCAGTGTAGAGTTAATTAGCAATCAGCCCCAGCATTTT.

This clone has only one observation. The chain has TRBV9 and TRBJ2-2; 10 bases map to TRBD2. Losses at the gene ends were 0 bases for V and 7 bases for J; bases not matched to a gene: 3. Germline V gene lookup returns CDR1 SGDLS and CDR2 YYNGEE. The CDR3 has 15 amino acids. The CDR3 region is CASSVGLAGDGELFF. Here the CDR3 DNA reads TGTGCCAGCAGCGTAGGGCTAGCGGGAGACGGGGAGCTGTTTTTT.

The rearrangement links TRBV5-1 to TRBJ1-3; 7 bases match TRBD1. The CDR3 consists of 17 residues. The J segment lost 3 bases and the V segment lost 0 bases, leaving 9 bases of the junction unmatched. Germline values: CDR1 SGHRS, CDR2 YFSETQ. In nucleotides, the CDR3 is TGCGCCAGCAGCTTGGCCTCGACAGGGCAGATTGGAAACACCATATATTTT. It yields the protein CASSLASTGQIGNTIYF.

The J gene is TRBJ2-5, the V gene TRBV4-1, with 10 bases aligning to TRBD2. The CDR3 covers 14 residues. The trim removed 3 bases at V and 5 bases at J, leaving 3 bases unmatched. CDR1 and CDR2 (germline): MGHRA, YSYEKL. CDR3 residues: CASSHSGRVETQYF. The CDR3 nucleotides read TGCGCCAGCAGCCACAGCGGGAGGGTTGAGACCCAGTACTTC.

This chain links TRBV29-1 with TRBJ1-2; D not certain. Germline V gene data show CDR1 as SQVTM and CDR2 as ANQGSEA. The V end lost 4 bases, the J end lost 4 bases, and 10 bases lay between the germline ends. This CDR3 has 12 amino acids. The DNA of the CDR3 is TGCAGCGTTGGATCGGGGATCTATGGCTACACCTTC. Translating gives CSVGSGIYGYTF.

The chain carries TRBV9 and TRBJ2-1; 7 bases fit TRBD1. V lost 0 bases, J lost 4 bases, and 7 bases stayed unmatched. Germline V gene sequence: CDR1 SGDLS, CDR2 YYNGEE. The CDR3 is made up of 16 amino acids. CDR3 loop: CASSVGSGTDYNEQFF. CDR3 bases: TGTGCCAGCAGCGTAGGGTCCGGGACAGATTACAATGAGCAGTTCTTC.

The chain links TRBV27 to TRBJ1-6; D is possibly TRBD1 (5 bases). Germline V CDR1 and CDR2: MNHEY, SMNVEV (reference sequence). The CDR3 spans 16 residues. Trimming cost V 6 bases and J 8 bases, with 20 bases left between them. CDR3 sequence: CASRLTDTLVDSPLHF. The CDR3 DNA is TGTGCCAGCAGATTAACGGACACGCTAGTGGATTCACCCCTCCACTTT.

The rearrangement joins TRBV23-1 to TRBJ1-4, with 9 bases aligning to TRBD1. TRBV23-1 is an ORF, and what it does is uncertain. Trimming removed 3 bases from V and 8 bases from J; junction bases left unmatched: 7. CDR3 length: 15 residues. CDR3 in DNA: TGCGCCAGCAGTCACATTCGGGACAGGGTCGAAAAACTGTTTTTT. This gives the protein CASSHIRDRVEKLFF.

The V call is TRBV5-1, the J call TRBJ2-7; TRBD1 might be the D (6 bases). CDR1 is SGHRS and CDR2 is YFSETQ in the germline V gene. CDR3 length equals 14 residues. V lost 0 bases and J lost 2, with 9 bases in between. CDR3 region: CASSLVQGTYEQYF. CDR3 DNA: TGCGCCAGCAGCTTGGTGCAGGGGACCTACGAGCAGTACTTC.

This clone was counted once. The chain couples TRBV2 to TRBJ2-5; TRBD2 is a possible D gene (6 bases). V dropped 7 bases and J dropped 0 bases, with 12 bases sitting between them. CDR1 SNHLY and CDR2 FYNNEI come from the germline V gene. The CDR3 is 14 amino acids. The CDR3 nucleotides read TGTGCCAGCACTTCGCGGGACTACCAAGAGACCCAGTACTTC. Translating gives CASTSRDYQETQYF.

This clone has a handful of counts. This sequence joins TRBV2 and TRBJ1-1; D is perhaps TRBD1 (5 bases). There are 11 residues in the CDR3. The V end lost 10 bases, the J end lost 5 bases, and 11 bases lay between the germline ends. From germline, CDR1 is SNHLY and CDR2 FYNNEI. CDR3 bases: TGTGCCACTCAGGGCTGGACTGAAGCTTTCTTT. This translates into CATQGWTEAFF.

DNA for the CDR3: TGTGCCAGTAGTACCACTCATGCAACTAATGAAAAACTGTTTTTT. Its protein product is CASSTTHATNEKLFF. The chain links TRBV19 to TRBJ1-4; D is unclear. Trimming took off 4 bases at V and 0 bases at J, with 9 bases between the two ends. The germline V gene has CDR1 LNHDA and CDR2 SQIVND (reference sequence). The CDR3 loop spans 15 amino acids. The variable domain in full, completed from reference TRBV19 and TRBJ1-4, reads DGGITQSPKYLFRKEGQNVTLSCEQNLNHDAMYWYRQDPGQGLRLIYYSQIVNDFQKGDIAEGYSVSREKKESFPLTVTSAQKNPTAFYLCASSTTHATNEKLFFGSGTQLSVL.

There are a few counts of this clone. The chain is built from TRBV7-9 and TRBJ1-4; D is undetermined. CDR3 size: 14 residues. Trimming took 2 bases from V and 6 from J, leaving 10 bases between them. Germline V lookup: CDR1 SEHNR, CDR2 FQNEAQ (reference sequence). This CDR3 is CASSLSIQDEKLFF. CDR3 bases: TGTGCCAGCAGCTTATCGATTCAGGATGAAAAACTGTTTTTT.

The chain recombines TRBV5-1 with TRBJ2-5; TRBD2 matches at 8 bases. The V segment lost 3 bases and the J segment 5 bases; nucleotides outside the gene matches: 9. CDR1 and CDR2 (germline): SGHRS, YFSETQ. This CDR3 has 15 amino acids. DNA of the CDR3: TGCGCCAGCAGCTCTACGGGGGGGCTTTATGAGACCCAGTACTTC. This encodes CASSSTGGLYETQYF.

This rearrangement joins TRBV5-8 to TRBJ2-7, with 9 bases identical to TRBD1. V was clipped by 2 bases and J by 5 bases; unmatched bases: 5. The V gene's germline CDR1 is SGHTS and CDR2 YDEGEE. This CDR3 is built from 14 residues. CDR3 nucleotide sequence: TGTGCCAGCAGCTTCGGGACAGGGAATGACGAGCAGTACTTC. Encoded protein: CASSFGTGNDEQYF.